The 27 T cell receptor beta chains presented below share a single source sample, sequenced in a study of T-cell reconstitution after alpha-beta-depleted transplantation in children. A TCRbeta library incorporating unique molecular identifiers was prepared. Via MiXCR, TCRdb re-called the PCR reads, giving one row per CDR3 protein. The table records about 440,000 distinct CDR3 sequences, approximately 41% of them present only once. Source: PBMCs, taken before TCRalphabeta/CD19-depleted stem cell transplant. The receptors here all came from a girl between 2 and 10 years old with aplastic anemia, due to receive a stem cell transplant.

The chain has TRBV6-5 and TRBJ2-1; 8 bases are a match to TRBD1. Germline V gene sequence: CDR1 MNHEY, CDR2 SVGAGI. J was trimmed by 6 bases and V by 4 bases; bases with no gene match: 5. The CDR3 is 14 amino acids. CDR3: CASSSSDRGNEQFF. DNA for the CDR3: TGTGCCAGCAGTTCGTCTGACAGGGGCAATGAGCAGTTCTTC.

This clonotype showed up many times. The rearrangement uses TRBV6-1 and TRBJ2-1, with TRBD2 matching over 7 bases. V was pared by 4 bases and J by 8 bases, with 11 bases of the junction left unmatched. CDR3 length: 15 amino acids. Germline CDR1 and CDR2: MNHNS and SASEGT. The chain's CDR3 is CASSANSGKRDEQFF. DNA for the CDR3: TGTGCCAGCAGTGCTAACAGCGGGAAGCGGGATGAGCAGTTCTTC.

This clonotype has a single count. This chain connects TRBV10-3 to TRBJ2-3; D possibly uses TRBD1 or TRBD2 (5 bases each). CDR1 and CDR2 from the germline V gene are ENHRY and SYGVKD. Trimming left V 8 bases short and J 3 bases short, with 12 bases between. The length of the CDR3 is 13 residues. CDR3 nucleotides: TGTGCCATCGGGGGAGTTGGGACAGATACGCAGTATTTT. It specifies CAIGGVGTDTQYF.

This chain connects TRBV5-1 to TRBJ2-1; D may be TRBD1 (6 bases). The CDR3 extends over 16 amino acids. The germline V gene encodes CDR1 SGHRS and CDR2 YFSETQ. Trimming stripped 0 bases from V and 6 bases from J, with 16 bases between. The CDR3 nucleotides are TGCGCCAGCAGCTTGGGTGGGGGCGAAACCCTCAATGAGCAGTTCTTC. Protein product: CASSLGGGETLNEQFF.

This clonotype was observed at least ten times. V gene TRBV10-3 combines with J gene TRBJ1-1, with D possibly TRBD1 on 5 matching bases. This CDR3 is 15 amino acids long. V was trimmed by 7 bases and J by 2 bases, leaving 17 bases between them. The germline CDR1 and CDR2 sequences are ENHRY and SYGVKD. As DNA, the CDR3 is TGTGCCATCAAGGAGAGCGGGACGGCCAACACTGAAGCTTTCTTT. Its translation is CAIKESGTANTEAFF.

J is TRBJ2-3 and V is TRBV5-1; 10 bases fit TRBD1. The germline V gene encodes CDR1 SGHRS and CDR2 YFSETQ. The CDR3 has 12 amino acids. CDR3 in DNA: TGCGCTCCCAGGGACAGGGGAGATACGCAGTATTTT. Protein: CAPRDRGDTQYF.

Ten or more counts support this clonotype. The chain links TRBV2 to TRBJ2-1; the D gene is possibly TRBD2 (6 bases). V was shortened by 6 bases and J by 0 bases, with 9 bases between the two germline ends. The CDR3 sequence is 14 residues long. Per germline, CDR1 SNHLY and CDR2 FYNNEI. DNA of the CDR3: TGTGCCAGCAGCCCGACTAGCTCCTACAATGAGCAGTTCTTC. Its protein product is CASSPTSSYNEQFF.

The chain is built from TRBV20-1 and TRBJ2-1; 13 bases are a match to TRBD2. The CDR3 consists of 17 residues. Germline V CDR1 and CDR2: DFQATT, SNEGSKA (reference sequence). The trim removed 7 bases at V and 4 bases at J, leaving 13 bases unmatched. CDR3 residues: CSGQTIGTSGVYNEQFF. CDR3 nucleotides: TGCAGTGGCCAAACGATCGGGACTAGCGGGGTGTACAATGAGCAGTTCTTC.

This clonotype was seen repeatedly, ten times or more. CDR3 sequence reads: CASRVVGSTDTQYF. CDR3 in DNA: TGCGCCAGCAGAGTTGTCGGAAGCACAGATACGCAGTATTTT. This rearrangement joins TRBV5-1 to TRBJ2-3; D remains ambiguous. V lost 5 bases to trimming and J lost 0 bases, with 10 bases between them. This CDR3 is built from 14 residues. CDR1 and CDR2 (germline): SGHRS, YFSETQ.

The V call is TRBV15, the J call TRBJ2-5; D not certain. Germline CDR1 reads LNHNV; CDR2 reads YYDKDF (reference sequence). This CDR3 spans 14 amino acids. V dropped 2 bases and J dropped 5 bases, with 12 bases sitting between them. The CDR3 nucleotides are TGTGCCACCAGCAGAAATTCCGCTCGGGAGACCCAGTACTTC. Amino acid sequence: CATSRNSARETQYF.

The CDR3 sequence: CASSQGLGTYNEQFF. The CDR3 nucleotides are TGTGCCAGCAGCCAAGGGCTAGGGACTTACAATGAGCAGTTCTTC. The gene calls are TRBV7-3 and TRBJ2-1, with TRBD2 as a possible D gene (6 bases). Germline CDR1 reads SGHTA; CDR2 reads FQGTGA. V was cut by 5 bases and J by 4 bases, with 15 bases left in between. The CDR3 sequence is 15 residues long.

This clonotype was picked up a small number of times. With a much larger clone just one base away, this may be a read error. The J gene is TRBJ1-5, the V gene TRBV20-1; 7 bases match TRBD1. Germline trimming cut 3 bases from V and 6 bases from J; bases unmatched to any gene: 5. The CDR3 consists of 13 residues. Germline lookup yields CDR1 DFQATT and CDR2 SNEGSKA (reference sequence). DNA of the CDR3: TGCAGTGCTAGTAGCAGGGGGAGTCAGCCCCAGCATTTT. Translating gives CSASSRGSQPQHF.

This clonotype was observed a handful of times. The chain recombines TRBV20-1 with TRBJ2-7; 9 bases agree with TRBD2. Trimming removed 5 bases from V and 5 bases from J; junction bases left unmatched: 16. Germline values: CDR1 DFQATT, CDR2 SNEGSKA (reference sequence). This CDR3 spans 16 amino acids. The CDR3, as DNA: TGCAGTGCTGGCCTCCGGCGCGGCGGGAGGGCCGACGAGCAGTACTTC. Its protein is CSAGLRRGGRADEQYF.

This chain joins TRBV10-3 and TRBJ2-3; no reliable D call. This CDR3 has 14 residues. Trimming pared 5 bases from V and 6 bases from J, leaving 15 bases between. Germline assignment: CDR1 ENHRY and CDR2 SYGVKD. The CDR3 here is CAISISDQADTQYF. The CDR3 bases are TGTGCCATCAGTATATCAGACCAGGCGGATACGCAGTATTTT.

The V call is TRBV20-1, the J call TRBJ1-1; D might be TRBD1 (6 bases). The length of the CDR3 is 14 residues. Germline V lookup: CDR1 DFQATT, CDR2 SNEGSKA (reference sequence). V was pared by 4 bases and J by 3 bases, with 15 bases between. This chain's CDR3 is CSANTGTGHTEAFF. The CDR3 DNA is TGCAGTGCTAACACAGGGACTGGTCACACTGAAGCTTTCTTT.

The rearrangement uses TRBV27 and TRBJ2-7; TRBD1 agrees at 11 bases. CDR1 is MNHEY, CDR2 SMNVEV, per germline (reference sequence). V lost 4 bases and J lost 9; bases outside the gene matches: 11. CDR3 length equals 15 residues. CDR3: CASSSTDRGRWRQYF. In nucleotides, the CDR3 is TGTGCCAGCAGTTCCACGGACAGGGGGCGTTGGCGGCAGTACTTC.

This clonotype has only a few counts. The chain uses TRBV18 and TRBJ2-2, with D perhaps matching TRBD2 (6 bases). The CDR3 extends over 16 amino acids. Trimming shortened V by 3 bases and J by 1 base, and 12 bases separated the two germline ends. From germline, CDR1 is KGHSH and CDR2 LQKENI. The CDR3 nucleotides read TGTGCCAGCTCACCTTCGAGCGGGCTGAACACCGGGGAGCTGTTTTTT. Translating gives CASSPSSGLNTGELFF.

This clonotype was counted ten times or more. The J gene is TRBJ1-4, the V gene TRBV6-1, with D perhaps matching TRBD1 (5 bases). CDR1 is MNHNS, CDR2 SASEGT, per germline. The CDR3 is 15 residues long. The V end was cut by 5 bases, the J end by 8 bases, with 18 bases between. CDR3 amino acids: CASSRDALGREKLFF. The CDR3 DNA follows: TGTGCCAGCAGTCGGGACGCCCTAGGGAGGGAAAAACTGTTTTTT.

The chain uses TRBV29-1 and TRBJ2-1; 7 bases map to TRBD2. After removal of 3 bases from V and 0 bases from J, the junction contained 5 bases not matched to a gene. The V gene's germline CDR1 is SQVTM and CDR2 ANQGSEA. The CDR3 is 15 amino acids. CDR3 in amino acids: CSVESSGTSYNEQFF. The CDR3 DNA sequence: TGCAGCGTTGAGTCGAGCGGGACCTCCTACAATGAGCAGTTCTTC.

The chain joins TRBV5-1 to TRBJ2-1, with 7 bases fitting TRBD2. The CDR3 consists of 18 residues. The V gene's germline CDR1 is SGHRS and CDR2 YFSETQ. J lost 0 bases, V lost 0 bases, and 9 bases had no gene match. This CDR3 is CASSLVWLAESSYNEQFF. The CDR3, as DNA: TGCGCCAGCAGCTTGGTATGGCTAGCGGAGAGCTCCTACAATGAGCAGTTCTTC. The full variable domain, its missing parts supplied by reference TRBV5-1 and TRBJ2-1, is KAGVTQTPRYLIKTRGQQVTLSCSPISGHRSVSWYQQTPGQGLQFLFEYFSETQRNKGNFPGRFSGRQFSNSRSEMNVSTLELGDSALYLCASSLVWLAESSYNEQFFGPGTRLTVL.

In its sample, this clonotype was seen a few times. The CDR3 sequence is CASRGQEEKLFF. CDR3 DNA: TGTGCCAGTAGGGGGCAGGAGGAAAAACTGTTTTTT. V and J are TRBV12-3 or TRBV12-4 and TRBJ1-4; 7 positions match TRBD1. V gave up 9 bases and J gave up 8 bases; unmatched junction bases: 6. The CDR3 runs to 12 residues.

This chain connects TRBV6-5 to TRBJ1-1; TRBD1 matches at 7 bases. With 2 bases clipped from V and 4 bases from J, the junction kept 4 bases outside the gene matches. The V gene's germline CDR1 is MNHEY and CDR2 SVGAGI. This CDR3 contains 14 residues. CDR3 residues: CASSYQGGRTEAFF. The DNA of the CDR3 is TGTGCCAGCAGTTACCAGGGGGGCCGCACTGAAGCTTTCTTT.

This clonotype appeared a few times. The genes are TRBV21-1 and TRBJ2-1; the D call of TRBD2 is as the table states it, not checked on the DNA. TRBV21-1 is annotated as a pseudogene. CDR3 length: 14 residues. The CDR3 loop is CASSLWDLYNEQFF. CDR3 in DNA: TGTGCCAGCAGCCTATGGGACTTATACAATGAGCAGTTCTTC.

This clonotype has ten or more counts. The rearrangement links TRBV5-6 to TRBJ1-2; 8 bases match TRBD1. Germline trimming cut 3 bases from V and 4 bases from J; bases unmatched to any gene: 8. The germline V gene has CDR1 SGHDT and CDR2 YYEEEE. The CDR3 contains 15 residues. The CDR3 nucleotides are TGTGCCAGCAGCTCGACAGGGGACTCCCTCTATGGCTACACCTTC. Translating it yields CASSSTGDSLYGYTF.

This clonotype was observed many times. This chain joins TRBV20-1 and TRBJ2-1, with TRBD2 matching 8 bases. V gave up 4 bases and J gave up 7 bases; unmatched junction bases: 12. Germline V gene lookup returns CDR1 DFQATT and CDR2 SNEGSKA (reference sequence). The CDR3 has 15 amino acids. Here the CDR3 reads CSAKATSGVLNEQFF. CDR3 sequence (DNA): TGCAGTGCTAAAGCCACTAGCGGAGTCCTAAATGAGCAGTTCTTC.

The table lists this clonotype with a few counts. The gene calls are TRBV10-1 and TRBJ2-2, with a weak D call TRBD2 (6 bases). V lost 7 bases and J lost 1, with 7 bases in between. CDR1 is WNHNN, CDR2 SYGVQD, per germline (reference sequence). The CDR3 has 13 amino acids. The CDR3 sequence: CASTGVNTGELFF. CDR3 nucleotides: TGCGCCAGCACGGGGGTGAACACCGGGGAGCTGTTTTTT.

The DNA of the CDR3 is TGTGCCAGCAGCACCGGGGGTGTTTCCTATAATTCACCCCTCCACTTT. Translation gives CASSTGGVSYNSPLHF. This chain links TRBV7-2 with TRBJ1-6, with D possibly matching TRBD1 (5 bases). CDR3 size: 16 residues. Trimming shortened V by 5 bases and J by 1 base, and 12 bases separated the two germline ends. Germline CDR1 and CDR2: SGHTA and FQGNSA.